The 6 T cell receptor beta chains listed next were all sequenced from one sample in a study of shared clonotypes between healthy human individuals. Only in-frame clones appear in the TCRdb table, and some are missing; sequencing was by immunoSEQ multiplex PCR. Found here are roughly 500,000 clones, approximately 84% of them singletons; the top ten hold roughly 13%. Sequencing was carried out using PBMCs. The receptors shown here come from a woman in her thirties or forties in good health. Some clones in this sample may be carry-over from other donors' samples.

The V call is TRBV6-1, the J call TRBJ1-2; D gene ambiguous. Germline CDR1 reads MNHNS; CDR2 reads SASEGT. This CDR3 contains 13 residues. The V end lost 7 bases, the J end lost 1 base, and 10 bases lay between the germline ends. The CDR3 sequence is CASNMILNYGYTF. In DNA form, the CDR3 reads TGTGCCAGCAACATGATTCTTAACTATGGCTACACCTTC.

Regarding this clone: A far larger clone lies a single base away; this is likely a read error. Other DNA sequences from this sample encode an identical CDR3 as well. The CDR3: CAWGSKGHWRGYTF. The CDR3 DNA sequence: TGTGCCTGGGGCTCAAAAGGACATTGGCGTGGCTACACCTTC. This rearrangement joins TRBV30 to TRBJ1-2; D perhaps matches TRBD1 (5 bases). The V end lost 5 bases, the J end lost 7 bases, and 20 bases lay between the germline ends. This CDR3 has 14 amino acids. CDR1 and CDR2 (germline): GTSNPN, SVGIG (reference sequence).

This clone was observed a handful of times. A read error likely explains this, since a far larger clone differs by one base. The chain's CDR3 is CASSEGAGDTGELFF. The DNA of the CDR3 is TGTGCCAGCAGTGAAGGGGCAGGGGACACCGGGGAGCTGTTTTTT. The rearrangement uses TRBV25-1 and TRBJ2-2; D possibly corresponds to TRBD1 (6 bases). From germline, CDR1 is MGHDK and CDR2 SYGVNS. This CDR3 region has 15 residues. V was clipped by 2 bases and J by 3 bases, with 10 bases between them. Complete variable domain (other parts from reference TRBV25-1 and TRBJ2-2): EADIYQTPRYLVIGTGKKITLECSQTMGHDKMYWYQQDPGMELHLIHYSYGVNSTEKGDLSSESTVSRIRTEHFPLTLESARPSHTSQYLCASSEGAGDTGELFFGEGSRLTVL.

This clone turned up a few times. Compared with germline, one end of the junction differs, possibly owing to a read error. The chain couples TRBV7-2 to TRBJ2-1; 9 nucleotides match TRBD1. Per the germline V gene, CDR1 is SGHTA and CDR2 is FQGNSA. The CDR3 extends over 15 amino acids. The CDR3 protein is CASSLGTGSYNEQFF. The CDR3 DNA sequence: TGTGCCAGCAGTTTAGGGACAGGGTCGTACAATGAGCAGTTCTTC.

The table lists this clone with a few counts. The chain uses TRBV6-1 and TRBJ2-7; the match to TRBD1 covers 10 bases. Germline CDR1 is MNHNS and CDR2 is SASEGT. The V segment lost 4 bases and the J segment 6 bases; nucleotides outside the gene matches: 6. The CDR3 sequence is 14 residues long. CDR3 loop: CASSGVTGGAEQYF. As DNA, the CDR3 is TGTGCCAGCAGTGGTGTGACAGGGGGCGCCGAGCAGTACTTC.

The chain carries TRBV6-1 and TRBJ2-1; 8 positions match TRBD1. V lost 6 bases and J lost 9; bases outside the gene matches: 4. CDR3 size: 12 residues. Germline loops: CDR1 MNHNS, CDR2 SASEGT. The CDR3 here is CASSQQGGEQFF. CDR3 in DNA: TGTGCCAGCAGCCAACAGGGGGGTGAGCAGTTCTTC.